This TCR beta chain is drawn from a study of cytomegalovirus exposure and HLA in healthy donors. Study-level background: In a later analysis, the 100 to 150 validation repertoires were reported to have used the same platform as the approximately 670 first-cohort repertoires.

The CDR3 has 14 residues. V shed 7 bases and J 6 bases; nucleotides not matched to a gene: 9. Germline V lookup: CDR1 LNHDA, CDR2 SQIVND (reference sequence). Data came from immunoSEQ multiplex PCR; TCRdb stores just in-frame clones and leaves some out. The table lists around 260,000 clones, less than 95% of them singletons, with approximately 3.1% in the top ten. Sequencing was carried out using PBMCs. The chain links TRBV19 to TRBJ1-2, with 9 bases lining up with TRBD1. The sequence was collected from a young woman in good health and CMV-seronegative. Here the CDR3 reads CASTRGQGPDGYTF. The CDR3 coding sequence is TGTGCCAGTACTAGAGGACAGGGGCCAGATGGCTACACCTTC.